This TCR beta chain was captured by sequencing in a study of low-dose radiotherapy and immunotherapy resistance in tumors (dated 2022 in TCRdb). Regarding the study in general: In Cohort 1, 0.5 Gy per fraction was delivered every 2 weeks, and a total PTV dose of 6.5 Gy was prescribed. In Cohort 2, 1 Gy per fraction was delivered every two weeks, for a total of 13 Gy over 26 weeks. Nivolumab and ipilimumab were both given intravenously, with nivolumab at a 240 mg flat dose every two weeks and ipilimumab at 1 mg/kg every six weeks. Cyclophosphamide 200 mg/m2 was given intravenously every two weeks, one day before each radiation and immunotherapy administration. Starting on cycle 1 day 1, patients took 300 mg of aspirin by mouth once daily for four cycles. Trial participants were not randomized into treatment groups. The translational analysis covered eight patients: three from the first dose cohort and the first five from the second dose cohort.

This clonotype was picked up many times. Its target antigen remains unknown. Base qualities are missing; no much larger clone stands one base away. The time point label, as the study defines it: after trial treatment. The treatment or condition label for this specimen denotes: LDRT plus nivolumab, ipilimumab, low-dose cyclophosphamide and aspirin (RACIN trial). Donors were enrolled in RACIN, a single-arm phase I dose-escalation trial in which nivolumab, ipilimumab, aspirin, low-dose cyclophosphamide and low-dose radiotherapy were combined. Patients were eligible if they had advanced solid tumors that were TIL-negative. The sequencer was an Illumina HiSeq 2500. Superscript III and a set of TRAV- and TRBV-specific primers were used to synthesize first-strand cDNA, so that both TCRalpha and TCRbeta chains were covered. TCRs were amplified with Phusion for about 22 PCR cycles using a constant-region primer together with the adapter attached to the V primers. The isolated mRNA was amplified using the MessageAmp II aRNA Amplification Kit, with in vitro transcription performed for approximately 16 hours at 37 degrees C. mRNA for TCR sequencing was isolated with the Dynabeads mRNA DIRECT Purification Kit. Indexed Illumina adapters were added in a second Phusion PCR of roughly 25 cycles, and the PCR products were purified with AMPure XP beads. The authors' analysis ran thus. Custom Perl scripts were used to pool TCR sequences that encoded the same protein, to remove out-of-frame sequences, and to calculate the abundance of each clonotype. Any TCR sequence backed by just one read was left out of the analysis. Among the metrics used to describe the repertoires were Shannon entropy, Gini index, clonality, richness, and the frequency of TCRs shared between repertoires. The public sequencing data were trimmed at Q25 with fastp and processed into clonotypes with MiXCR by TCRdb, which kept only in-frame beta chains. For every CDR3 protein sequence, its rows merge into one entry that carries the most common genes and DNA. The V and J calls and clone size come from TCRdb's table, not from the authors' own analysis. The sample table shows approximately 100,000 distinct CDR3 sequences, and more than 20% are seen once. The ten largest clones take up about 4% of the sample.

The CDR3 contains 15 residues, cysteine and phenylalanine counted. CDR3 DNA only is kept here, 45 bases in frame from base 1. Relative to germline, V is missing 1 base and J is missing 4 bases, with 5 bases of the junction outside any gene match. From a lookup of the germline V gene, CDR1 and CDR2 are LGHNA and YNFKEQ. The sequence links TRBV4-2 to TRBJ2-7; 9 bases in the junction line up with TRBD2. This receptor was taken from a male donor with prostate cancer. This specimen consisted of PBMCs, obtained after low-dose radiotherapy plus immunotherapy. Here the CDR3 is given as CASSQVGGGGYEQYF. The DNA sequence is TGTGCCAGCAGCCAAGTGGGCGGGGGGGGGTACGAGCAGTACTTC.